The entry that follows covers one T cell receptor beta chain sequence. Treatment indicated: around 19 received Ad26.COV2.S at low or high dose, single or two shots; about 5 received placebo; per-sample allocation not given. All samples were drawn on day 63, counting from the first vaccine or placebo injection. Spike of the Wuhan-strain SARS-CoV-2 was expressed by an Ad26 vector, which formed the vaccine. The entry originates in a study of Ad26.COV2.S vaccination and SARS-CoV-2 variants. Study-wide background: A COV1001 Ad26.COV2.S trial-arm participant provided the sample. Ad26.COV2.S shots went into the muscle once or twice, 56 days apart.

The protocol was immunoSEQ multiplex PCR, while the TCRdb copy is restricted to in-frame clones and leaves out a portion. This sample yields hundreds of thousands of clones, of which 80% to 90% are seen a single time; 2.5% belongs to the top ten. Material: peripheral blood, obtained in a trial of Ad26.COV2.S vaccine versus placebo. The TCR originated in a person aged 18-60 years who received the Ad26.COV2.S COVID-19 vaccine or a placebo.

In DNA, the CDR3 is TGTGCCAGCTCAACAACCGTTGGGTACAGCTCCTACAATGAGCAGTTCTTC. Its protein product is CASSTTVGYSSYNEQFF. The chain uses TRBV18 and TRBJ2-1; D is uncertain. This CDR3 region has 17 residues. Trimming shortened V by 5 bases and J by 0 bases, and 17 bases separated the two germline ends. In germline, CDR1 is KGHSH, CDR2 LQKENI.